This TCR beta chain stems from a study of T cells of healthy individuals. TCRdb called the 5' RACE reads again in MiXCR, with one record for every CDR3 protein. Of 95,000 to 100,000 distinct CDR3 sequences in the sample, approximately 18% are singletons; the top ten hold about 6%. Trimming took off 4 bases at V and 6 bases at J, with 12 bases between the two ends. Germline V CDR1 and CDR2: LGHDT, YNNKEL (reference sequence). The CDR3 spans 14 residues. This clonotype was detected a few times. The chain carries TRBV3-1 and TRBJ2-2; D unclear. This clonotype was obtained from a human donor in good health. CDR3 DNA: TGTGCCAGCAGCCCGGACCCTAACCCCGGGGAGCTGTTTTTT. This translates into CASSPDPNPGELFF.